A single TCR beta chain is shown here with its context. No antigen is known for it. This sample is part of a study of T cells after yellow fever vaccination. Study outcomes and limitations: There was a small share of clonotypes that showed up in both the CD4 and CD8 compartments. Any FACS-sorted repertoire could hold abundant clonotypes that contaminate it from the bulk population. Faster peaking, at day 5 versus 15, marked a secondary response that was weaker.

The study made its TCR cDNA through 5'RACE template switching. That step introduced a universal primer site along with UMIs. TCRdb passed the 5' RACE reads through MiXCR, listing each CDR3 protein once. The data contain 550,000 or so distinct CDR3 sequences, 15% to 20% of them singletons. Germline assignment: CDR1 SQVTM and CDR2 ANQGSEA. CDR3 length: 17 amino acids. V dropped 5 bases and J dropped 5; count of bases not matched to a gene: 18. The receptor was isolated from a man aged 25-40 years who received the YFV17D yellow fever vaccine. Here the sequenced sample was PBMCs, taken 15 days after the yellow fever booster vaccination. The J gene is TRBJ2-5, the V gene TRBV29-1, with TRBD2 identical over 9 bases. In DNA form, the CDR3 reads TGCAGCGTTCCCCGAGGTAGCGGGAGTCTCAGTGGCGAGACCCAGTACTTC. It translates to CSVPRGSGSLSGETQYF.